Listed here is a single T cell receptor beta chain. The antigen is undetermined. The PCR made use of 60 Vbeta and 13 Jbeta primers. The protocol was immunoSEQ multiplex PCR, while the TCRdb copy is restricted to in-frame clones and leaves out a portion. The repertoire holds some 100,000 clones, with over 70% as singletons. This record comes from a study of cytomegalovirus exposure and HLA in healthy donors. Per the germline V gene, CDR1 is LGHNA and CDR2 is YSLEER. Trimming removed 0 bases from V and 4 bases from J, with 10 bases in between. CDR3 length: 15 residues. Findings and limits, study-wide: Sequencing depth across donors, presence/absence analyses assumed, was roughly uniform. In a later analysis, most CMV-associated TCR beta chains appeared HLA-restricted.

The rearrangement links TRBV4-3 to TRBJ1-3; D is ambiguous. Sequencing was done on a sample of PBMCs. This TCR derives from a woman aged 45-65 years in good health and CMV-seropositive. The chain's CDR3 is CASSQDDQRGNTIYF. The CDR3 nucleotides read TGCGCCAGCAGCCAAGATGACCAGAGGGGAAACACCATATATTTT.